Listed below are T cell receptor beta chains from one sample, sequenced in a study of OX40 agonist ivuxolimab in advanced cancers. Assay used: immunoSEQ multiplex PCR; TCRdb lists only in-frame clones, some missing. The data hold about 64,000 clones, with roughly 87% observed a single time. Here the sequenced sample was CD4+ or CD8+ T cells sorted from blood, taken in a trial of the OX40 agonist ivuxolimab. These receptors all come from an adult with an advanced solid tumor such as melanoma, head and neck, liver or kidney cancer. Both conserved end residues are part of each CDR3. The order of the fields is V gene, J gene, clone size, D gene, CDR3 protein, CDR3 DNA. A D gene is named only where the DNA matches it firmly. Only part of the rows carry a size: once, few, many, or a class if the clone is expanded.

TRBV10-3	TRBJ1-1	-	TRBD1	CAIGRDSNTEAFF	TGTGCCATCGGGAGGGACAGCAACACTGAAGCTTTCTTT
TRBV28	TRBJ1-5	-	-	CASSSPGDGNQPQHF	TGTGCCAGCAGTTCACCCGGAGATGGCAATCAGCCCCAGCATTTT
TRBV2	TRBJ2-5	once	TRBD1	CASSRLGQGARETQYF	TGTGCCAGCAGTCGCTTGGGACAGGGGGCGCGGGAGACCCAGTACTTC
TRBV27	TRBJ2-3	-	-	CASSPQGTSDTQYF	TGTGCCAGCAGTCCCCAGGGGACTTCAGATACGCAGTATTTT
TRBV5-1	TRBJ2-7	-	-	CASSLASSSYEQYF	TGCGCCAGCAGCTTGGCGAGCAGCTCCTACGAGCAGTACTTC
TRBV10-3	TRBJ2-1	-	TRBD2	CATRRAGSNNEQFF	TGTGCCACGAGACGAGCGGGAAGCAACAATGAGCAGTTCTTC
TRBV6-5	TRBJ1-2	-	-	CASRSGTPTGYTF	TGTGCCAGCAGATCCGGGACGCCGACTGGCTACACCTTC
TRBV2	TRBJ1-5	-	-	CASRAESDQPQHF	TGTGCCAGCAGGGCAGAGAGTGATCAGCCCCAGCATTTT
TRBV7-3	TRBJ2-2	-	-	CASSSNTGELFF	TGTGCCAGCAGCTCGAACACCGGGGAGCTGTTTTTT
TRBV6-6	TRBJ1-2	-	-	CASSYPGEYGYTF	TGTGCCAGCAGTTACCCGGGGGAGTATGGCTACACCTTC
TRBV19	TRBJ2-5	-	-	CASSIVIGSPSFRETQYF	TGTGCCAGTAGTATAGTGATTGGCAGCCCAAGCTTTCGAGAGACCCAGTACTTC
TRBV2	TRBJ1-5	-	TRBD1	CASSGTGNQPQHF	TGTGCCAGCAGCGGGACAGGGAATCAGCCCCAGCATTTT
TRBV11-2	TRBJ2-3	-	-	CASSFGGITDTQYF	TGTGCCAGCAGCTTTGGGGGCATAACAGATACGCAGTATTTT
TRBV5-1	TRBJ2-2	-	-	CASSYPTNTGELFF	TGCGCCAGCAGCTACCCCACCAACACCGGGGAGCTGTTTTTT
TRBV6-1	TRBJ1-5	-	-	CASSENSGGNQPQHF	TGTGCCAGCAGTGAAAATTCGGGTGGCAATCAGCCCCAGCATTTT
TRBV27	TRBJ2-7	-	-	CASSSRAQYTYEQYF	TGTGCCAGCAGTTCGCGGGCCCAATACACCTACGAGCAGTACTTC
TRBV6-5	TRBJ2-3	few	-	CASSIRDPSDTQYF	TGTGCCAGCAGTATCCGGGACCCTTCAGATACGCAGTATTTT
TRBV4-2	TRBJ1-5	-	TRBD1	CASSRGGTGGGQPQHF	TGTGCCAGCAGCCGAGGCGGGACAGGAGGAGGTCAGCCCCAGCATTTT
TRBV28	TRBJ2-1	-	TRBD1	CASSSGQATNEQFF	TGTGCCAGCAGTTCGGGACAGGCTACTAATGAGCAGTTCTTC
TRBV28	TRBJ1-5	-	TRBD1	CASRQQGQPQHF	TGTGCCAGCAGGCAACAGGGGCAGCCCCAGCATTTT
TRBV5-4	TRBJ1-1	-	-	CASSPLAGMNTEAFF	TGTGCCAGCAGCCCTCTAGCGGGTATGAACACTGAAGCTTTCTTT
TRBV5-1	TRBJ2-3	-	TRBD2	CASSLGIAGASTDTQYF	TGCGCCAGCAGCTTGGGTATAGCGGGGGCTAGCACAGATACGCAGTATTTT
TRBV5-1	TRBJ1-2	few	-	CASSLDGAYYGYTF	TGCGCCAGCAGCTTGGATGGGGCGTACTATGGCTACACCTTC
TRBV28	TRBJ2-3	once	TRBD2	CLTGLAGDLMPDTQYF	TGTCTGACCGGACTAGCGGGAGATTTAATGCCAGATACGCAGTATTTT